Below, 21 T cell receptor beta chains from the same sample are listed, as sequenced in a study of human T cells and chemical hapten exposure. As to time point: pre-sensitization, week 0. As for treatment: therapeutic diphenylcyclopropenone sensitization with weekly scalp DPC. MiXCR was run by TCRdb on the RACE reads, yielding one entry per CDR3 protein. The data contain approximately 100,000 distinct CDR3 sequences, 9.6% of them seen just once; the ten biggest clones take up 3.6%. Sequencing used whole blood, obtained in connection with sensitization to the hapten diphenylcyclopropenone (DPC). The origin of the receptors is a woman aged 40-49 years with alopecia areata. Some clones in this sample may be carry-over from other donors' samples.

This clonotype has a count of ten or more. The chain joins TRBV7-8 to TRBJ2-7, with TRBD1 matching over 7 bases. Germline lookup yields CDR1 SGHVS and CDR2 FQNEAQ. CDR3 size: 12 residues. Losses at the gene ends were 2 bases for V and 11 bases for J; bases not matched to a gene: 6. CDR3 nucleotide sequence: TGTGCCAGCAGCTTACCCGACAGGGACAAGTACTTC. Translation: CASSLPDRDKYF.

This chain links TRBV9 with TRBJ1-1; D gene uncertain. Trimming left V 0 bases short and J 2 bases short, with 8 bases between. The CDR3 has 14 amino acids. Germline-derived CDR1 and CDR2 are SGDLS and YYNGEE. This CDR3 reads CASSVVNTNTEAFF. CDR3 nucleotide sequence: TGTGCCAGCAGCGTAGTAAATACCAACACTGAAGCTTTCTTT.

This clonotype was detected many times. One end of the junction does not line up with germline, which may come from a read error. The CDR3: CSARDLTAKYGYTF. DNA for the CDR3: TGCAGTGCTAGAGATTTAACGGCTAAATATGGCTACACCTTC. The chain recombines TRBV20-1 with TRBJ1-2; D not certain. Germline values: CDR1 DFQATT, CDR2 SNEGSKA (reference sequence). The CDR3 sequence is 14 residues long.

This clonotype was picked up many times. The DNA of the CDR3 is TGTGCCAGCAGCTTGACTCGACCGAGGACGTTCTACGAGCAGTACTTC. Its translation is CASSLTRPRTFYEQYF. The chain couples TRBV5-6 to TRBJ2-7; D ambiguous. V was cut by 1 base and J by 3 bases, with 17 bases left in between. This CDR3 spans 16 amino acids. CDR1 is SGHDT and CDR2 is YYEEEE in the germline V gene.

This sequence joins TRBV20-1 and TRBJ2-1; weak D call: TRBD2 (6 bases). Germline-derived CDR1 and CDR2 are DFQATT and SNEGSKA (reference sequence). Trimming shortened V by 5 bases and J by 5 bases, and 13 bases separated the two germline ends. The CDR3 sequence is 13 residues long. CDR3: CSAPGTPDNEQFF. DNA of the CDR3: TGCAGTGCTCCCGGGACTCCAGACAATGAGCAGTTCTTC.

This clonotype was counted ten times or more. CDR3 loop: CASSYSPRALGAFF. The CDR3 coding sequence is TGTGCCAGCAGTTATTCCCCCAGGGCCTTAGGCGCTTTCTTT. V usage is TRBV6-5 and J usage is TRBJ1-1; perhaps TRBD1 as D (5 bases). CDR1 is MNHEY, CDR2 SVGAGI, per germline. This CDR3 contains 14 residues. The V and J ends lost 3 bases and 11 bases respectively, with 19 bases between them.

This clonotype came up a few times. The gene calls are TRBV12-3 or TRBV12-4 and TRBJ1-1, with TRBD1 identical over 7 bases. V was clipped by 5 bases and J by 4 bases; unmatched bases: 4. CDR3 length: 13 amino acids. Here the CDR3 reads CASSAQGSTEAFF. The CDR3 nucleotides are TGTGCCAGCAGTGCACAGGGGAGCACTGAAGCTTTCTTT.

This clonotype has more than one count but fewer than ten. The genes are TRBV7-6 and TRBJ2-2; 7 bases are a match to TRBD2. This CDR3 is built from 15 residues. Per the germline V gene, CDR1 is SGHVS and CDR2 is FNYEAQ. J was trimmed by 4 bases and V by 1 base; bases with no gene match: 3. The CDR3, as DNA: TGTGCCAGCAGCTTAGGAGCTAGCGGCACCGGGGAGCTGTTTTTT. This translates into CASSLGASGTGELFF. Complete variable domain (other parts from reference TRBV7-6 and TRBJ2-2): GAGVSQSPRYKVTKRGQDVALRCDPISGHVSLYWYRQALGQGPEFLTYFNYEAQQDKSGLPNDRFSAERPEGSISTLTIQRTEQRDSAMYRCASSLGASGTGELFFGEGSRLTVL.

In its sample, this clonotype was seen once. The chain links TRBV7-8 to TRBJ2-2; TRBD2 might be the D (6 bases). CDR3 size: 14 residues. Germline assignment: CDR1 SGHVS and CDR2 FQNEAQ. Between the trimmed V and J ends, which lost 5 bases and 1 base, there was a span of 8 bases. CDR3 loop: CASSPAGNTGELFF. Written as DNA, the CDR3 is TGTGCCAGCAGCCCAGCGGGGAACACCGGGGAGCTGTTTTTT.

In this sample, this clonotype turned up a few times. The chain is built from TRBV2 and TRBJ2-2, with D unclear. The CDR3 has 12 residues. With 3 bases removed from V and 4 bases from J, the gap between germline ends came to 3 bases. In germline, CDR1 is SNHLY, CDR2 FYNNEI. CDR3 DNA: TGTGCCAGCAGTGAGGTCACCGGGGAGCTGTTTTTT. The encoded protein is CASSEVTGELFF. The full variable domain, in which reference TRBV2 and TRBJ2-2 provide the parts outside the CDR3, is EPEVTQTPSHQVTQMGQEVILRCVPISNHLYFYWYRQILGQKVEFLVSFYNNEISEKSEIFDDQFSVERPDGSNFTLKIRSTKLEDSAMYFCASSEVTGELFFGEGSRLTVL.

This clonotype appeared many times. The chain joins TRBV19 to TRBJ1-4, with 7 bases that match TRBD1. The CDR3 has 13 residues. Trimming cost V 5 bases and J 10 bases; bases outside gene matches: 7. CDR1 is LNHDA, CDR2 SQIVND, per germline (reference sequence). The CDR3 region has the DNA TGTGCCAGTAGTGCCACAGGGGTGGTAAAACTGTTTTTT. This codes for CASSATGVVKLFF. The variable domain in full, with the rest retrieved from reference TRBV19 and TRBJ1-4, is DGGITQSPKYLFRKEGQNVTLSCEQNLNHDAMYWYRQDPGQGLRLIYYSQIVNDFQKGDIAEGYSVSREKKESFPLTVTSAQKNPTAFYLCASSATGVVKLFFGSGTQLSVL.

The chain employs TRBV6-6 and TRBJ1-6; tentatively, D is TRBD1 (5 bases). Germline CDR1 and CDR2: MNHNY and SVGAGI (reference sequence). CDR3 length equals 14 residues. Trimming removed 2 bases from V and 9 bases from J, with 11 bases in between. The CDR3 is CASSYGGGISPLHF. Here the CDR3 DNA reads TGTGCCAGCAGTTACGGGGGAGGAATTTCACCCCTCCACTTT.

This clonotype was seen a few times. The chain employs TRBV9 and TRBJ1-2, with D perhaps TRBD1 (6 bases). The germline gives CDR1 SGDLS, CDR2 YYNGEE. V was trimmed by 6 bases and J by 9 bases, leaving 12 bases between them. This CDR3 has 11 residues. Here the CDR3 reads CASKNRVSYTF. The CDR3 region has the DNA TGTGCCAGCAAGAACAGGGTTAGCTACACCTTC.

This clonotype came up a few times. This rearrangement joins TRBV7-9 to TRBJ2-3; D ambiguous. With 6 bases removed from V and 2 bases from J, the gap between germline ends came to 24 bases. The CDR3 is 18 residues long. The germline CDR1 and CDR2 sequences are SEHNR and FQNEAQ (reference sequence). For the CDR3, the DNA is TGTGCCAGCAGTCCCGGCCACGGGTTAATAGGGTCCACAGATACGCAGTATTTT. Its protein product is CASSPGHGLIGSTDTQYF.

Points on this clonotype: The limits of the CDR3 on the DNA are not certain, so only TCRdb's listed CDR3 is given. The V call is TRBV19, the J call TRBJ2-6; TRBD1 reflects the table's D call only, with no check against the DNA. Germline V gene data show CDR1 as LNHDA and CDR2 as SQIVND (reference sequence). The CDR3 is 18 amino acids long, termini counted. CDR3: CASSIAPGITSVANVLTF.

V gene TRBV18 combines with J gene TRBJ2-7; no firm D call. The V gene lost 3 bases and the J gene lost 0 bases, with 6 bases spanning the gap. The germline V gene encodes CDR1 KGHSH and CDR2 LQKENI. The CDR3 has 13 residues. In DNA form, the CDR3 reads TGTGCCAGCTCACCTCCATCCTCCTACGAGCAGTACTTC. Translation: CASSPPSSYEQYF.

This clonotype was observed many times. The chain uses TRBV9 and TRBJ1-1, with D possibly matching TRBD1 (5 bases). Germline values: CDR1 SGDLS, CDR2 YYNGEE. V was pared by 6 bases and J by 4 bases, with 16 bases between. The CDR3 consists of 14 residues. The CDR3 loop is CASTEGSLGTEAFF. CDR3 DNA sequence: TGTGCCAGCACCGAGGGGTCTTTAGGCACTGAAGCTTTCTTT.

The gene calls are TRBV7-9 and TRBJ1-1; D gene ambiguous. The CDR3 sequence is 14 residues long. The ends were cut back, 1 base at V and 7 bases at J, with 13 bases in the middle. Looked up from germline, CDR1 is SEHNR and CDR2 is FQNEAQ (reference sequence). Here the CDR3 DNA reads TGTGCCAGCAGCTTAGTCCCGGGGTGGGGTGAAGCTTTCTTT. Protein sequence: CASSLVPGWGEAFF.

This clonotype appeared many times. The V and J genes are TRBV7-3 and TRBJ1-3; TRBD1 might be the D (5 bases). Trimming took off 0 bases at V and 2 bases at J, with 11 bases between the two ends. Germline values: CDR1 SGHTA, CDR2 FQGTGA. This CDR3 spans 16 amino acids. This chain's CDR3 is CASSLTPAGTGNTIYF. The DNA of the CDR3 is TGTGCCAGCAGCTTAACGCCGGCAGGGACTGGAAACACCATATATTTT.

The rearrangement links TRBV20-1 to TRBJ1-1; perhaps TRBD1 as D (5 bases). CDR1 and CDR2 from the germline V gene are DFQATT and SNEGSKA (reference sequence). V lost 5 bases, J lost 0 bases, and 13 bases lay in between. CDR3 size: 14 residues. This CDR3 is CSASGRGMNTEAFF. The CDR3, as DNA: TGCAGTGCTTCGGGGCGGGGAATGAACACTGAAGCTTTCTTT.

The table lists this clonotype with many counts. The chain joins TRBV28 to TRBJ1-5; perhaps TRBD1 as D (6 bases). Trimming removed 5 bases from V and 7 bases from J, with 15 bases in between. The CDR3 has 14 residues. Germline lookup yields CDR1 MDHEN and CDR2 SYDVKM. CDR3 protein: CASSGGPLDQPQHF. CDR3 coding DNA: TGTGCCAGCAGTGGGGGCCCTCTGGACCAGCCCCAGCATTTT.